This TCR beta chain was recorded in a study of breast tumors, draining lymph nodes, adjacent tissues. At least ten counts were recorded for this clonotype. V lost 6 bases to trimming and J lost 1 base, with 13 bases between them. CDR1 is MRHNA and CDR2 is SNTAGT in the germline V gene. The CDR3 sequence is 15 residues long. TCRdb reprocessed the multiplex PCR reads via MiXCR and lists one record per CDR3 protein. In the table there are roughly 80,000 distinct CDR3 sequences, roughly 19% of which are singletons. Samples came from axillary lymph nodes draining the breast cancer. V gene TRBV6-4 combines with J gene TRBJ2-1; perhaps TRBD2 as D (5 bases). Sequenced: axillary lymph node tissue. The receptor was derived from a female donor with breast cancer. Some clones in this sample may be carry-over from other donors' samples. The chain's CDR3 is CASSPLSGSYNEQFF. The CDR3 bases are TGTGCCAGCAGCCCCCTAAGCGGATCCTACAATGAGCAGTTCTTC.